The sequence of this T cell receptor (beta chain) was determined in a study of pediatric ulcerative colitis. Sequencing depth was up to 500,000 reads per sample. Sequenced by immunoSEQ multiplex PCR; TCRdb stores in-frame clones only, minus some. The sample shows about 35,000 clones, about 81% of them seen only once. One to two pinch biopsies were taken from the rectum during colonoscopy. Germline-derived CDR1 and CDR2 are MGHRA and YSYEKL. J was trimmed by 2 bases and V by 0 bases; bases with no gene match: 0. This CDR3 region has 15 residues. The study, taken as a whole, reports: Blood samples from two patients yielded substantially fewer templates and were excluded from blood-rectal overlap analysis. Clonal expansions reduced rectal repertoire diversity in acute severe colitis.

About this clone: Its antigen is unidentified.

This clonotype was obtained from a boy aged 10-17 years with mild ulcerative colitis. Sequenced sample: gut tissue. The chain employs TRBV4-1 and TRBJ1-3, with 8 nucleotides matching TRBD1. In DNA form, the CDR3 reads TGCGCCAGCAGCCAAGAACAGGGGGCTGGAAACACCATATATTTT. It codes for CASSQEQGAGNTIYF.